This is a list of T cell receptor beta chains from one sample in a study of T cells after yellow fever vaccination. TCRdb passed the 5' RACE reads through MiXCR, listing each CDR3 protein once. The table lists 300,000 to 400,000 distinct CDR3 sequences, over 8.5% of them singletons. Material: CD4+ T cells sorted from PBMCs, obtained 45 days after the yellow fever booster vaccination. The source is a man aged 18 to 30 who received the YFV17D yellow fever vaccine. CDR3s leave out the opening cysteine and the closing phenylalanine or tryptophan. The size field is filled for only some rows; it gives once, few, many or a size class.

V gene,clone size,CDR3 protein
TRBV9,-,ASSPQAGATGELF
TRBV7-2,many,ASSYRGLDEKLF
TRBV7-9,few,ASSREPGQGEAF
TRBV7-6,many,ASSPRGGVNTGELF
TRBV11-1,-,ASRKERGLNTEAF
TRBV7-9,few,ASSLDTGLGNTIY
TRBV12-5,-,ASGWTVSGTGELF
TRBV7-9,-,ASSLKTWRAQY
TRBV20-1,-,SDGRTGKTEAF
TRBV12-3/TRBV12-4,many,ASSLLGPGNSPLH
TRBV7-2,-,ASSYGLGDGYT
TRBV5-1,many,ASSPGQGNYGYT
TRBV20-1,-,SARDSRRQTEAF
TRBV7-6,-,ASSFAGFSFSPLH
TRBV20-1,-,SARDWRQGNQPQH
TRBV15,-,ATSSPVRRESSGANVLT
TRBV7-8,few,ASSLLQGYYEQY